Below are 23 T cell receptor beta chains sequenced from a single sample in a study of radiotherapy plus CTLA-4 blockade in lung cancer. The repertoire was sequenced with immunoSEQ multiplex PCR; TCRdb's copy has only in-frame clones and lacks some. The data contain more than 40,000 clones, more than 70% of them singletons. Source: peripheral blood, taken from a patient treated with radiotherapy plus ipilimumab. The origin of the receptors is a human donor with non-small cell lung cancer who had stable disease on radiotherapy plus ipilimumab.

The chain carries TRBV6-1 and TRBJ2-4; tentative D call: TRBD1 (5 bases). This CDR3 region has 16 residues. Germline V gene lookup returns CDR1 MNHNS and CDR2 SASEGT. V lost 4 bases, J lost 6 bases, and 19 bases lay in between. CDR3 residues: CASSVPRARTTNIQYF. The CDR3, as DNA: TGTGCCAGCAGTGTGCCCAGGGCCAGGACCACAAACATTCAGTACTTC.

This chain connects TRBV7-2 to TRBJ1-5, with a possible D match to TRBD1 (5 bases). CDR1 and CDR2 (germline): SGHTA, FQGNSA. V was clipped by 1 base and J by 1 base, with 14 bases between them. The length of the CDR3 is 17 residues. CDR3 amino acids: CASSLVGGLGSNQPQHF. The CDR3 bases are TGTGCCAGCAGCTTAGTTGGGGGACTGGGAAGCAATCAGCCCCAGCATTTT.

The rearrangement uses TRBV18 and TRBJ2-3; no clear D. The germline gives CDR1 KGHSH, CDR2 LQKENI. With 2 bases removed from V and 2 bases from J, the gap between germline ends came to 8 bases. The length of the CDR3 is 14 residues. The CDR3 spells CASSPRLNTDTQYF. The CDR3 DNA reads TGTGCCAGCTCACCAAGACTTAACACAGATACGCAGTATTTT. The entire variable domain, with the rest obtained from reference TRBV18 and TRBJ2-3, is as follows: NAGVMQNPRHLVRRRGQEARLRCSPMKGHSHVYWYRQLPEEGLKFMVYLQKENIIDESGMPKERFSAEFPKEGPSILRIQQVVRGDSAAYFCASSPRLNTDTQYFGPGTRLTVL.

V gene TRBV7-8 combines with J gene TRBJ2-1; D is possibly TRBD2 (5 bases). Trimming took 3 bases from V and 0 from J, leaving 9 bases between them. The CDR3 has 15 amino acids. Germline CDR1 is SGHVS and CDR2 is FQNEAQ. CDR3 in amino acids: CASSLSGSSYNEQFF. As DNA, the CDR3 is TGTGCCAGCAGCTTGTCGGGGAGCTCCTACAATGAGCAGTTCTTC.

The J gene is TRBJ1-1, the V gene TRBV7-2; D ambiguous. V dropped 1 base and J dropped 10 bases, with 22 bases sitting between them. CDR1 is SGHTA and CDR2 is FQGNSA in the germline V gene. This CDR3 has 16 amino acids. The CDR3, as DNA: TGTGCCAGCAGCTTAGTCCTGCTAGGGAGTGGTGGAGCAGCTTTCTTT. Its protein product is CASSLVLLGSGGAAFF.

The V gene is TRBV7-2, the J gene TRBJ2-2; TRBD1 might be the D (5 bases). Trimming took 4 bases from V and 1 from J, leaving 10 bases between them. Germline V gene lookup returns CDR1 SGHTA and CDR2 FQGNSA. The CDR3 is 15 residues long. The CDR3 loop is CASSSRAMNTGELFF. CDR3 coding DNA: TGTGCCAGCAGCTCCAGGGCGATGAACACCGGGGAGCTGTTTTTT.

The rearrangement links TRBV11-2 to TRBJ2-1, with TRBD1 identical over 7 bases. J lost 7 bases, V lost 5 bases, and 8 bases had no gene match. In germline, CDR1 is SGHAT, CDR2 FQNNGV. The CDR3 has 14 residues. CDR3 sequence (DNA): TGTGCCAGCAGCCCCAACAGGGGAGTAAATGAGCAGTTCTTC. It yields the protein CASSPNRGVNEQFF.

The chain links TRBV29-1 to TRBJ2-2; D is unclear. The V end was cut by 3 bases, the J end by 0 bases, with 8 bases between. The CDR3 consists of 14 residues. Germline assignment: CDR1 SQVTM and CDR2 ANQGSEA. This CDR3 is CSVDGPSNTGELFF. In nucleotides, the CDR3 is TGCAGCGTTGATGGCCCATCGAACACCGGGGAGCTGTTTTTT.

A few counts support this clone. The V gene is TRBV7-2, the J gene TRBJ2-1, with D uncertain. This CDR3 is built from 11 residues. Germline CDR1 and CDR2: SGHTA and FQGNSA. V dropped 4 bases and J dropped 14 bases, with 12 bases sitting between them. The CDR3 DNA follows: TGTGCCAGCAGCTCCGACCAGAGGAAGTTCTTC. This codes for CASSSDQRKFF.

The CDR3 reads CASSVGGNSNQPQHF. The CDR3 DNA follows: TGTGCCAGCAGCGTAGGAGGGAATAGCAATCAGCCCCAGCATTTT. J is TRBJ1-5 and V is TRBV9; D is uncertain. The germline gives CDR1 SGDLS, CDR2 YYNGEE. The CDR3 is 15 amino acids. Trimming removed 0 bases from V and 0 bases from J, with 7 bases in between. Using reference TRBV9 and TRBJ1-5 for the parts outside the CDR3, the full variable domain is DSGVTQTPKHLITATGQRVTLRCSPRSGDLSVYWYQQSLDQGLQFLIQYYNGEERAKGNILERFSAQQFPDLHSELNLSSLELGDSALYFCASSVGGNSNQPQHFGDGTRLSIL.

This clone occurred a few times. The J gene is TRBJ1-6, the V gene TRBV6-5, with a weak D call TRBD1 (5 bases). The germline gives CDR1 MNHEY, CDR2 SVGAGI. This CDR3 region has 15 residues. V was trimmed by 0 bases and J by 10 bases, leaving 13 bases between them. The CDR3 nucleotides read TGTGCCAGCAGTTACTCGATCCGGGGCGACTCACCCCTCCACTTT. It codes for CASSYSIRGDSPLHF.

V is TRBV4-1 and J is TRBJ2-2; no clear D gene. The CDR3 has 15 amino acids. Germline-derived CDR1 and CDR2 are MGHRA and YSYEKL. Trimming pared 1 base from V and 2 bases from J, leaving 8 bases between. CDR3 residues: CASSQAQSNTGELFF. The CDR3 DNA sequence: TGCGCCAGCAGCCAAGCCCAGAGTAACACCGGGGAGCTGTTTTTT.

This rearrangement joins TRBV9 to TRBJ2-2; the D is unclear. CDR1 is SGDLS and CDR2 is YYNGEE in the germline V gene. The V end lost 0 bases, the J end lost 7 bases, and 4 bases lay between the germline ends. There are 12 residues in the CDR3. This CDR3 reads CASSVGNGELFF. The DNA for the CDR3 is TGTGCCAGCAGCGTAGGGAACGGGGAGCTGTTTTTT.

This rearrangement joins TRBV2 to TRBJ1-5, with TRBD1 matching over 10 bases. The CDR3 is 15 residues long. With 6 bases clipped from V and 3 bases from J, the junction kept 5 bases outside the gene matches. CDR1 is SNHLY, CDR2 FYNNEI, per germline. In DNA, the CDR3 is TGTGCCAGCAGGGGGGGACAGGGGAACAATCAGCCCCAGCATTTT. This sequence encodes CASRGGQGNNQPQHF.

The rearrangement joins TRBV6-1 to TRBJ1-2, with 9 bases lining up with TRBD1. Germline CDR1 MNHNS, CDR2 SASEGT. V lost 7 bases, J lost 3 bases, and 9 bases stayed unmatched. The CDR3 has 15 residues. CDR3 sequence reads: CASTSPDRGDYGYTF. For the CDR3, the DNA is TGTGCCAGCACCTCACCCGACAGGGGGGACTATGGCTACACCTTC.

V is TRBV5-1 and J is TRBJ1-5; D not certain. V lost 1 base, J lost 4 bases, and 6 bases lay in between. Looked up from germline, CDR1 is SGHRS and CDR2 is YFSETQ. The CDR3 length is 13 residues. CDR3 in DNA: TGCGCCAGCAGCTTGTCGGGGAATCAGCCCCAGCATTTT. Its protein product is CASSLSGNQPQHF.

This clone occurred a few times. V gene TRBV6-1 combines with J gene TRBJ1-4, with a tentative D call TRBD1 (5 bases). The CDR3 covers 16 residues. V was trimmed by 3 bases and J by 5 bases, leaving 16 bases between them. Germline V gives CDR1 MNHNS, CDR2 SASEGT. CDR3 nucleotide sequence: TGTGCCAGCAGTGACAAAGCCGGGGCCTTAAATGAAAAACTGTTTTTT. It codes for CASSDKAGALNEKLFF.

The V and J genes are TRBV15 and TRBJ2-5; D remains unclear. V was cut by 1 base and J by 1 base, with 4 bases left in between. Germline values: CDR1 LNHNV, CDR2 YYDKDF (reference sequence). The CDR3 is 13 amino acids. The CDR3 region has the DNA TGTGCCACCAGCAGAGGCAGCCAAGAGACCCAGTACTTC. Residues: CATSRGSQETQYF. The variable domain in full, with the rest retrieved from reference TRBV15 and TRBJ2-5, is DAMVIQNPRYQVTQFGKPVTLSCSQTLNHNVMYWYQQKSSQAPKLLFHYYDKDFNNEADTPDNFQSRRPNTSFCFLDIRSPGLGDTAMYLCATSRGSQETQYFGPGTRLLVL.

This clone was seen more than once but under ten times. The V call is TRBV4-1, the J call TRBJ1-1; D is ambiguous. CDR3 length: 13 residues. The V end lost 4 bases, the J end lost 1 base, and 7 bases lay between the germline ends. The germline gives CDR1 MGHRA, CDR2 YSYEKL. The CDR3, as DNA: TGCGCCAGCAGCCTTATACAGAACACTGAAGCTTTCTTT. Translating it yields CASSLIQNTEAFF.

The chain uses TRBV6-4 and TRBJ1-1, with 7 nucleotides matching TRBD1. The CDR3 is 14 residues long. CDR1 and CDR2 (germline): MRHNA, SNTAGT. The J segment lost 0 bases and the V segment lost 6 bases, leaving 4 bases of the junction unmatched. The CDR3 DNA follows: TGTGCCAGCAGCCAGGACAGGATGAACACTGAAGCTTTCTTT. It is translated as CASSQDRMNTEAFF.

Comments on this clone: One end of the junction is discordant with germline, which a read error may explain. This same CDR3 is encoded by further DNA sequences in the sample. The chain is built from TRBV11-2 and TRBJ2-3; D is unclear. This CDR3 is 12 amino acids long. The germline V gene encodes CDR1 SGHAT and CDR2 FQNNGV. DNA of the CDR3: TGTGCCAGCAGCTCCAGGCGAGGTACGCAGTATTTC. Its protein is CASSSRRGTQYF.

This chain uses TRBV6-1 with TRBJ1-5; 7 nucleotides align to TRBD1. The ends lost 6 bases at V and 6 bases at J; junction bases unmatched: 11. This CDR3 is 15 amino acids long. CDR1 and CDR2 (germline): MNHNS, SASEGT. The CDR3 region is CASSEITGAGQPQHF. The DNA for the CDR3 is TGTGCCAGCAGCGAAATTACAGGGGCCGGTCAGCCCCAGCATTTT.

The chain employs TRBV5-1 and TRBJ2-1; either TRBD1 or TRBD2 may supply D (5 bases each). The CDR3 consists of 14 residues. The V gene's germline CDR1 is SGHRS and CDR2 YFSETQ. With 0 bases removed from V and 10 bases from J, the gap between germline ends came to 14 bases. In nucleotides, the CDR3 is TGCGCCAGCAGCTTGGCCCCCCCCGGGGCCGAGCAGTTCTTC. Protein: CASSLAPPGAEQFF.